Presented here are 8 T cell receptor beta chains from one specimen sequenced in a study of blood T cell repertoires in COVID-19. The protocol was immunoSEQ multiplex PCR, while the TCRdb copy is restricted to in-frame clones and leaves out a portion. The sample carries about 300,000 clones, around 80% recorded once. The sequenced sample was peripheral blood. These receptors were taken from a woman aged 45-65 years with acute or convalescent COVID-19.

This clone was seen just once. The genes are TRBV4-3 and TRBJ2-1; D call uncertain. Trimming took off 1 base at V and 2 bases at J, with 12 bases between the two ends. Germline V gene sequence: CDR1 LGHNA, CDR2 YSLEER. The CDR3 is 16 residues long. CDR3 in DNA: TGCGCCAGCAGCCAAGGGCTAGACCTTACCTACAATGAGCAGTTCTTC. Translated, it gives CASSQGLDLTYNEQFF.

The CDR3, as DNA: TGTGCCAGTAGTCTCGAGAATGAAAAACTGTTTTTT. It encodes CASSLENEKLFF. V and J are TRBV19 and TRBJ1-4, with no clear D. This CDR3 region has 12 residues. Looked up from germline, CDR1 is LNHDA and CDR2 is SQIVND (reference sequence). V dropped 5 bases and J dropped 5 bases, with 6 bases sitting between them.

The V gene is TRBV6-5, the J gene TRBJ2-5; 7 bases map to TRBD1. The CDR3 runs to 15 residues. Germline trimming cut 4 bases from V and 4 bases from J; bases unmatched to any gene: 9. Per the germline V gene, CDR1 is MNHEY and CDR2 is SVGAGI. The chain's CDR3 is CASSSPTGTPETQYF. For the CDR3, the DNA is TGTGCCAGCAGTTCCCCGACAGGGACCCCAGAGACCCAGTACTTC.

The V call is TRBV30, the J call TRBJ1-2; D perhaps matches TRBD1 (6 bases). Deletions cut 8 bases from V and 2 bases from J, with 15 bases between. This CDR3 region has 13 residues. The germline gives CDR1 GTSNPN, CDR2 SVGIG (reference sequence). The CDR3 region has the DNA TGTGCCGGGGATGCAGGGGTGAACTATGGCTACACCTTC. Translated: CAGDAGVNYGYTF.

J is TRBJ2-3 and V is TRBV5-1; 11 nucleotides agree with TRBD2. The CDR3 extends over 16 amino acids. The J segment lost 1 base and the V segment lost 1 base, leaving 2 bases of the junction unmatched. Germline values: CDR1 SGHRS, CDR2 YFSETQ. CDR3 amino acids: CASSLTSGGGTDTQYF. Written as DNA, the CDR3 is TGCGCCAGCAGCTTGACTAGCGGGGGCGGCACAGATACGCAGTATTTT.

The rearrangement joins TRBV27 to TRBJ1-4; weak D call: TRBD1 (5 bases). This CDR3 has 17 amino acids. Germline CDR1 MNHEY, CDR2 SMNVEV (reference sequence). V was trimmed by 3 bases and J by 0 bases, leaving 14 bases between them. The CDR3 DNA follows: TGTGCCAGCAGTTTGAAAAGGGGCCTTGCAACTAATGAAAAACTGTTTTTT. Amino acids: CASSLKRGLATNEKLFF. Using reference TRBV27 and TRBJ1-4 for the parts outside the CDR3, the full variable domain is EAQVTQNPRYLITVTGKKLTVTCSQNMNHEYMSWYRQDPGLGLRQIYYSMNVEVTDKGDVPEGYKVSRKEKRNFPLILESPSPNQTSLYFCASSLKRGLATNEKLFFGSGTQLSVL.

In DNA, the CDR3 is TGTGCCAGCAGCTTAGGTGGCGGGTCGGGAGATACGCAGTATTTT. Translating it yields CASSLGGGSGDTQYF. The chain joins TRBV7-2 to TRBJ2-3; D may be TRBD2 (5 bases). This CDR3 contains 15 residues. Germline CDR1 reads SGHTA; CDR2 reads FQGNSA. With 1 base removed from V and 5 bases from J, the gap between germline ends came to 13 bases.

This chain connects TRBV12-3 or TRBV12-4 to TRBJ1-2; 8 positions match TRBD1. The CDR3 has 12 amino acids. The J segment lost 8 bases and the V segment lost 7 bases, leaving 6 bases of the junction unmatched. The CDR3 DNA sequence: TGTGCCAGCACTTGGACAGGGTACGGCTACACCTTC. Translating gives CASTWTGYGYTF.